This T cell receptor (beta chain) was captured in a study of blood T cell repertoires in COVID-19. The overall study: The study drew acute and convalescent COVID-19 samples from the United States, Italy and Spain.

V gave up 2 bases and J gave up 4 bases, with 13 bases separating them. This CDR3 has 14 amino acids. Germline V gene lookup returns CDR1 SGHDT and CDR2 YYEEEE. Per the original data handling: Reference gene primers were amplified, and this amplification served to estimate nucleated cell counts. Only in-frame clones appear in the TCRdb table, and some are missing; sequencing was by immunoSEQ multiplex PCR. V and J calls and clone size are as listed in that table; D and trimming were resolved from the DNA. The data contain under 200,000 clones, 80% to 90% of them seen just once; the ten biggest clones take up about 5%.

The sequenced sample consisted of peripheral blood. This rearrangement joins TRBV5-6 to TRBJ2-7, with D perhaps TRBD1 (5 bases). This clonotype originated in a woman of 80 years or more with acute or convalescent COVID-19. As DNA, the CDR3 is TGTGCCAGCAGCTTAAGGAGACAGAGATACGAGCAGTACTTC. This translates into CASSLRRQRYEQYF.